This T cell receptor beta chain was found in a study of cytomegalovirus exposure and HLA in healthy donors. V lost 4 bases and J 7 bases, leaving 7 bases between the germline ends. This CDR3 region has 12 residues. The germline V gene encodes CDR1 LNHDA and CDR2 SQIVND (reference sequence). 60 Vbeta and 13 Jbeta primers were used in PCR. Assay: immunoSEQ multiplex PCR; the TCRdb copy retains only in-frame clones and omits some. The top ten hold around 1.8% of the sample, which has around 130,000 clones, around 78% seen once. The clonotype originates from a woman aged 45-65 years in good health and CMV-seronegative. The gene calls are TRBV19 and TRBJ2-2; D is perhaps TRBD2 (6 bases). The sample taken for sequencing was PBMCs. The CDR3 sequence: CASSRRGGELFF. The CDR3 nucleotides are TGTGCCAGTAGTAGGAGGGGCGGGGAGCTGTTTTTT.